Included here is one T cell receptor (beta chain) sequence, with context. Its antigen is not identified. CDR3 size: 16 residues. V was pared by 2 bases and J by 1 base, with 5 bases of the junction left unmatched. The V gene's germline CDR1 is SGHVS and CDR2 FNYEAQ. The data were taken from a study of shared clonotypes between healthy human individuals. The study's findings and limits: Among the subsets, naive ones generally showed larger estimated richness than memory ones. The naive CD4 repertoires of a handful of donors were compared, and about 5% of clonotypes were shared.

TCRdb's copy holds only in-frame clones and misses some; the assay was immunoSEQ multiplex PCR. The repertoire consists of millions of clones, with just over 90% occurring once and the leading ten covering about 0.39%. The chain carries TRBV7-6 and TRBJ2-7, with 10 positions matching TRBD2. This sequence was found in a young man in good health. Some clones in this sample may be carry-over from other donors' samples. The sequenced material came from naive CD4+ T cells from PBMCs. Subset specified: CD45RA+ positively selected. CDR3 sequence: CASSLFLAGASYEQYF. CDR3 DNA: TGTGCCAGCAGCTTATTCCTAGCGGGAGCATCCTACGAGCAGTACTTC.